The 28 T cell receptor beta chains below come from one sample, sequenced in a study of blood T cell repertoires in COVID-19. The data were produced by immunoSEQ multiplex PCR, yet TCRdb's version contains in-frame clones alone and is incomplete. Of approximately 220,000 clones in the sample, just under 90% are singletons; the top ten hold 1.2%. Sequencing was done on a sample of PBMCs or T cells enriched from blood (not recorded which). These receptors came from a man aged 25-45 years who had recovered from COVID-19.

This chain connects TRBV7-9 to TRBJ2-2; 8 nucleotides match TRBD1. This CDR3 comprises 16 residues. Germline V gene sequence: CDR1 SEHNR, CDR2 FQNEAQ (reference sequence). The junction had 12 bases not matched to a gene; V was cut back by 5 bases and J by 7 bases. This CDR3 is CASSRTGNYWGGELFF. CDR3 bases: TGTGCCAGCAGCCGGACAGGGAACTATTGGGGCGGGGAGCTGTTTTTT. Based on the CDR3 plus reference TRBV7-9 and TRBJ2-2, the full variable domain is DTGVSQNPRHKITKRGQNVTFRCDPISEHNRLYWYRQTLGQGPEFLTYFQNEAQLEKSRLLSDRFSAERPKGSFSTLEIQRTEQGDSAMYLCASSRTGNYWGGELFFGEGSRLTVL.

V usage is TRBV3-1 (or the pseudogene TRBV3-2) and J usage is TRBJ2-1; 9 nucleotides align to TRBD2. CDR1 and CDR2 from the germline V gene are LGHDT and YNNKEL (reference sequence). V dropped 4 bases and J dropped 4; count of bases not matched to a gene: 8. The CDR3 contains 16 residues. Here the CDR3 DNA reads TGTGCCAGCAGCCCCCTCCTAGCGGGGAATTACAATGAGCAGTTCTTC. Its translation is CASSPLLAGNYNEQFF.

The rearrangement uses TRBV11-3 and TRBJ1-6; 7 nucleotides align to TRBD1. This CDR3 comprises 16 residues. The germline gives CDR1 SGHNT, CDR2 YENEEA. V trimming: 9 bases; J trimming: 0 bases; junction bases outside the gene matches: 8. The CDR3 region has the DNA TGTGCCAGTCTTTGGACAGGTCTCTCCTATAATTCACCCCTCCACTTT. Its protein is CASLWTGLSYNSPLHF.

The chain combines TRBV5-4 with TRBJ2-5, with 7 nucleotides matching TRBD1. The CDR3 extends over 14 amino acids. The V segment lost 4 bases and the J segment 1 base; nucleotides outside the gene matches: 4. Germline values: CDR1 SGHNT, CDR2 YYREEE (reference sequence). CDR3 coding DNA: TGTGCCAGCAGCCCGGGGACAGCCCAAGAGACCCAGTACTTC. Its protein product is CASSPGTAQETQYF. Full variable domain (missing parts from reference TRBV5-4 and TRBJ2-5): ETGVTQSPTHLIKTRGQQVTLRCSSQSGHNTVSWYQQALGQGPQFIFQYYREEENGRGNFPPRFSGLQFPNYSSELNVNALELDDSALYLCASSPGTAQETQYFGPGTRLLVL.

This rearrangement joins TRBV14 to TRBJ1-2, with TRBD1 identical over 8 bases. The V gene end was trimmed by 5 bases and the J gene end by 7 bases; junction bases not matched to a gene: 9. The CDR3 covers 14 residues. CDR1 and CDR2 from the germline V gene are SGHDN and FVKESK. The CDR3 protein is CASSSWTGSAGYTF. The CDR3 DNA sequence: TGTGCCAGCAGCTCCTGGACAGGGTCGGCTGGCTACACCTTC.

The rearrangement links TRBV3-1 (or the pseudogene TRBV3-2) to TRBJ1-6; D gene ambiguous. This CDR3 has 16 amino acids. The ends were cut back, 4 bases at V and 5 bases at J, with 15 bases in the middle. The germline CDR1 and CDR2 sequences are LGHDT and YNNKEL (reference sequence). CDR3 protein: CASSLAVGSNNSPLHF. CDR3 bases: TGTGCCAGCAGCCTAGCTGTCGGGAGCAATAATTCACCCCTCCACTTT.

In the case of this clone: Other DNA sequences of this sample code for an identical CDR3. The chain is built from TRBV6-5 and TRBJ2-7; 7 positions match TRBD1. The junction had 6 bases not matched to a gene; V was cut back by 5 bases and J by 2 bases. The CDR3 length is 14 residues. CDR1 and CDR2 from the germline V gene are MNHEY and SVGAGI. CDR3 nucleotide sequence: TGTGCCAGCAGTACCCGACAGGGCGCCTACGAGCAGTACTTC. The encoded protein is CASSTRQGAYEQYF.

The V and J genes are TRBV30 and TRBJ2-7; TRBD1 is a possible D gene (5 bases). V lost 2 bases and J 2 bases, leaving 19 bases between the germline ends. Per the germline V gene, CDR1 is GTSNPN and CDR2 is SVGIG (reference sequence). This CDR3 has 16 residues. CDR3 sequence (DNA): TGTGCCTGGAGTTCAGGGCTTAGGGCCAGGGCCTACGAGCAGTACTTC. Amino acid sequence: CAWSSGLRARAYEQYF.

The rearrangement uses TRBV18 and TRBJ1-2, with a weak D call TRBD1 (5 bases). V was shortened by 2 bases and J by 7 bases, with 23 bases between the two germline ends. This CDR3 contains 17 residues. Germline V gives CDR1 KGHSH, CDR2 LQKENI. CDR3: CASSPVSVQALLGGYTF. In DNA, the CDR3 is TGTGCCAGCTCACCAGTTTCGGTACAGGCCCTTTTAGGTGGCTACACCTTC.

This chain links TRBV10-3 with TRBJ2-1, with D tentatively TRBD2 (6 bases). V was cut by 0 bases and J by 9 bases, with 12 bases left in between. Germline CDR1 ENHRY, CDR2 SYGVKD. The CDR3 consists of 14 residues. Here the CDR3 reads CAISESNVGGEQFF. The DNA of the CDR3 is TGTGCCATCAGTGAGTCGAATGTCGGGGGTGAGCAGTTCTTC.

This chain uses TRBV6-2 or TRBV6-3 with TRBJ2-1; 8 bases are a match to TRBD2. J was trimmed by 6 bases and V by 0 bases; bases with no gene match: 4. The CDR3 loop spans 15 amino acids. Germline V gene data show CDR1 as MNHEY and CDR2 as SVGEGT. CDR3 loop: CASSYSRREVNEQFF. CDR3 sequence (DNA): TGTGCCAGCAGTTACTCGAGGCGGGAGGTCAATGAGCAGTTCTTC.

The chain recombines TRBV4-3 with TRBJ1-1, with 7 bases identical to TRBD1. The V and J ends lost 3 bases and 7 bases, in that order; junction bases with no gene match: 5. Germline V gene data show CDR1 as LGHNA and CDR2 as YSLEER. The CDR3 covers 13 residues. CDR3 in DNA: TGCGCCAGCAGCCATAAGGGGGCGGGTGAAGCTTTCTTT. Translated: CASSHKGAGEAFF.

The V gene is TRBV18, the J gene TRBJ2-5; tentative D call: TRBD2 (5 bases). The CDR3 has 12 residues. CDR1 KGHSH and CDR2 LQKENI come from the germline V gene. Between the trimmed V and J ends, which lost 6 bases and 4 bases, there was a span of 9 bases. This CDR3 is CASSPEGETQYF. The DNA of the CDR3 is TGTGCCAGCTCCCCTGAGGGAGAGACCCAGTACTTC.

V gene TRBV4-1 combines with J gene TRBJ2-1, with no clear D. Trimming took 1 base from V and 0 from J, leaving 7 bases between them. The CDR3 runs 15 residues. The germline V gene has CDR1 MGHRA and CDR2 YSYEKL. CDR3 in DNA: TGCGCCAGCAGCCAAGTGTTCAACTCCTACAATGAGCAGTTCTTC. It is translated as CASSQVFNSYNEQFF.

This chain connects TRBV10-2 to TRBJ2-1; D unclear. Germline CDR1 reads WSHSY; CDR2 reads SAAADI. The germline V and J ends were trimmed by 5 bases and 3 bases, with 11 bases remaining between them. The CDR3 consists of 14 residues. The CDR3 DNA reads as TGCGCCAGCAGTCAGAATCCAGTCTACAATGAGCAGTTCTTC. Protein product: CASSQNPVYNEQFF.

The J gene is TRBJ2-2, the V gene TRBV5-8, with D uncertain. From germline, CDR1 is SGHTS and CDR2 YDEGEE. Trimming pared 2 bases from V and 7 bases from J, leaving 6 bases between. The CDR3 totals 12 residues. The CDR3 nucleotides are TGTGCCAGCAGCTTATATAGCGGGGAGCTGTTTTTT. This translates into CASSLYSGELFF.

The V and J genes are TRBV5-4 and TRBJ2-7; 7 bases are shared with TRBD2. The CDR3 is made up of 13 amino acids. V lost 7 bases, J lost 2 bases, and 6 bases stayed unmatched. Germline V gene sequence: CDR1 SGHNT, CDR2 YYREEE (reference sequence). The CDR3 sequence: CASQRGGAYEQYF. The CDR3 coding sequence is TGTGCCAGCCAGCGGGGCGGAGCCTACGAGCAGTACTTC.

This clone was found a few times. This chain connects TRBV7-9 to TRBJ1-1; the match to TRBD1 covers 9 bases. This CDR3 contains 15 residues. V lost 1 base, J lost 0 bases, and 0 bases stayed unmatched. Germline V CDR1 and CDR2: SEHNR, FQNEAQ (reference sequence). The CDR3: CASSLGTGVNTEAFF. The CDR3 DNA reads TGTGCCAGCAGCTTAGGGACAGGGGTGAACACTGAAGCTTTCTTT.

The rearrangement uses TRBV30 and TRBJ1-2; D gene uncertain. Trimming cost V 0 bases and J 4 bases, with 12 bases left between them. The germline V gene encodes CDR1 GTSNPN and CDR2 SVGIG (reference sequence). The CDR3 loop spans 14 amino acids. Here the CDR3 DNA reads TGTGCCTGGAGTGTAGGTGGCAGGTTCTATGGCTACACCTTC. Its translation: CAWSVGGRFYGYTF.

The chain employs TRBV21-1 and TRBJ2-1; the tabulated D call, TRBD1, remains unverified against the DNA. TRBV21-1 is a pseudogene locus. The CDR3 spans 16 residues. CDR3 sequence: CASSKGLGQLYNEQFF. The CDR3 nucleotides read TGTGCCAGCAGCAAAGGTCTGGGACAGCTCTACAATGAGCAGTTCTTC.

V usage is TRBV28 and J usage is TRBJ1-2; no reliable D call. The V and J ends lost 4 bases and 6 bases respectively, with 24 bases between them. CDR1 and CDR2 from the germline V gene are MDHEN and SYDVKM. The length of the CDR3 is 17 residues. CDR3 amino acids: CASSSITGSELWDGYTF. The CDR3 coding sequence is TGTGCCAGCAGTTCTATCACCGGGAGCGAGTTGTGGGATGGCTACACCTTC.

The chain carries TRBV15 and TRBJ2-7; 13 nucleotides align to TRBD2. Germline-derived CDR1 and CDR2 are LNHNV and YYDKDF (reference sequence). The CDR3 has 17 amino acids. The trim removed 2 bases at V and 9 bases at J, leaving 13 bases unmatched. In DNA, the CDR3 is TGTGCCACCAGCAGATCGCCCGGGACTAGCGGGAAGTTAGTGCAGTACTTC. It yields the protein CATSRSPGTSGKLVQYF.

Turning to this clone: A read error may produce the germline difference seen at one junction end. V and J are TRBV7-9 and TRBJ2-1, with 7 bases lining up with TRBD1. Germline loops: CDR1 SEHNR, CDR2 FQNEAQ (reference sequence). The CDR3 is 16 amino acids. The CDR3 spells CASSQWDRSSYNKQFF. The CDR3 nucleotides are TGTGCCAGCAGCCAGTGGGACAGAAGCTCCTACAATAAGCAGTTCTTC.

The chain recombines TRBV2 with TRBJ2-7; TRBD2 might be the D (5 bases). Deletions cut 7 bases from V and 5 bases from J, with 18 bases between. This CDR3 has 14 residues. The germline gives CDR1 SNHLY, CDR2 FYNNEI. CDR3 nucleotides: TGTGCCAGCACCGAGGGCACCCAAGGGAACGAGCAGTACTTC. Translation gives CASTEGTQGNEQYF.

The V call is TRBV4-3, the J call TRBJ2-5; 13 nucleotides line up with TRBD2. The CDR3 has 18 amino acids. The J segment lost 0 bases and the V segment lost 1 base, leaving 5 bases of the junction unmatched. The germline V gene has CDR1 LGHNA and CDR2 YSLEER. DNA for the CDR3: TGCGCCAGCAGCCAAGGGACTAGCGGGGGTCCGTACCAAGAGACCCAGTACTTC. This gives the protein CASSQGTSGGPYQETQYF.

V and J are TRBV7-8 and TRBJ2-1; 8 nucleotides agree with TRBD2. V was pared by 0 bases and J by 4 bases, with 11 bases of the junction left unmatched. Germline loops: CDR1 SGHVS, CDR2 FQNEAQ. The length of the CDR3 is 18 residues. CDR3 in amino acids: CASSLARLGAGVYNEQFF. For the CDR3, the DNA is TGTGCCAGCAGCTTAGCCCGATTAGGAGCGGGAGTTTACAATGAGCAGTTCTTC.

This clone was counted a few times. CDR3 loop: CASSPSQGPYEQYF. The CDR3 DNA reads as TGCGCCAGCAGCCCCTCCCAGGGGCCCTACGAGCAGTACTTC. This chain connects TRBV5-1 to TRBJ2-7; a weak D match, TRBD1 (6 bases). This CDR3 comprises 14 residues. V was cut by 4 bases and J by 2 bases, with 13 bases left in between. Per the germline V gene, CDR1 is SGHRS and CDR2 is YFSETQ.

Only one count was recorded for this clone. The CDR3 loop reads CASSHPETGAFF. The CDR3 bases are TGTGCCAGCAGTCACCCTGAAACAGGAGCTTTCTTT. The chain links TRBV6-5 to TRBJ1-1, with D possibly TRBD1 on 5 matching bases. The germline CDR1 and CDR2 sequences are MNHEY and SVGAGI. Trimming took 5 bases from V and 10 from J, leaving 14 bases between them. The CDR3 covers 12 residues.